Shown below are 7 T cell receptor beta chains from a single sample sequenced in a study of blood T cell repertoires in COVID-19 (dated by TCRdb to the early 2020s). The library relied on the immunoSEQ multiplex PCR assay. Drawn from immuneACCESS, this table holds only the in-frame rearrangements with V and J called that TCRdb kept. Clones are partly lost; checked studies trace under half to an unresolved V gene and leave the rest unexplained. The sample contains 150,000 to 200,000 clones, almost 85% of them found a single time. The top ten constitute 22% of the sample. The sample taken for sequencing was peripheral blood. Receptor source: a woman older than 75 with acute or convalescent COVID-19.

The chain recombines TRBV19 with TRBJ2-7, with 9 bases aligning to TRBD1. CDR1 is LNHDA, CDR2 SQIVND, per germline (reference sequence). V gave up 8 bases and J gave up 3 bases; unmatched junction bases: 5. The length of the CDR3 is 13 residues. CDR3: CASGSGQGYEQYF. The DNA of the CDR3 is TGTGCCAGTGGGTCGGGACAGGGCTACGAGCAGTACTTC.

V is TRBV7-9 and J is TRBJ2-1; 10 nucleotides align to TRBD2. V was pared by 7 bases and J by 9 bases, with 3 bases of the junction left unmatched. Germline CDR1 SEHNR, CDR2 FQNEAQ (reference sequence). The CDR3 covers 12 residues. The CDR3 region has the DNA TGTGCCAGCACTAGCGGGAGCTTTGAGCAGTTCTTC. As protein: CASTSGSFEQFF. Based on the CDR3 plus reference TRBV7-9 and TRBJ2-1, the full variable domain is DTGVSQNPRHKITKRGQNVTFRCDPISEHNRLYWYRQTLGQGPEFLTYFQNEAQLEKSRLLSDRFSAERPKGSFSTLEIQRTEQGDSAMYLCASTSGSFEQFFGPGTRLTVL.

The CDR3 DNA reads as TGCGCCAGCAGCCCCGGGACAGTATATGGTGAGCAGTTCTTC. It specifies CASSPGTVYGEQFF. The chain uses TRBV5-1 and TRBJ2-1, with TRBD1 identical over 7 bases. The V gene's germline CDR1 is SGHRS and CDR2 YFSETQ. CDR3 length equals 14 residues. Trimming cost V 4 bases and J 9 bases; bases outside gene matches: 10.

This chain connects TRBV27 to TRBJ1-2; D might be TRBD1 (5 bases). Germline V lookup: CDR1 MNHEY, CDR2 SMNVEV (reference sequence). V lost 0 bases and J lost 8, with 16 bases in between. The CDR3 has 15 amino acids. The CDR3 DNA reads TGTGCCAGCAGTTTATCGACCGGGCAGGGTTTAGGCTACACCTTC. As protein: CASSLSTGQGLGYTF.

The gene calls are TRBV4-2 and TRBJ2-5, with 7 nucleotides matching TRBD1. The germline CDR1 and CDR2 sequences are LGHNA and YNFKEQ. The CDR3 spans 17 residues. Germline trimming cut 1 base from V and 3 bases from J; bases unmatched to any gene: 11. The CDR3 sequence: CASSQVNRGQLKETQYF. DNA of the CDR3: TGTGCCAGCAGCCAAGTTAACAGGGGACAACTTAAAGAGACCCAGTACTTC.

In this sample, this clone turned up once. The rearrangement links TRBV5-1 to TRBJ1-2; TRBD1 agrees at 8 bases. The V segment lost 5 bases and the J segment 5 bases; nucleotides outside the gene matches: 20. CDR3 size: 18 residues. Germline V lookup: CDR1 SGHRS, CDR2 YFSETQ. Here the CDR3 DNA reads TGCGCCAGCAGTAACGGACAGGGACAATACACTATCGGATATGGCTACACCTTC. As protein: CASSNGQGQYTIGYGYTF. Filled out from reference TRBV5-1 and TRBJ1-2, the complete variable domain reads KAGVTQTPRYLIKTRGQQVTLSCSPISGHRSVSWYQQTPGQGLQFLFEYFSETQRNKGNFPGRFSGRQFSNSRSEMNVSTLELGDSALYLCASSNGQGQYTIGYGYTFGSGTRLTVV.

The chain employs TRBV5-1 and TRBJ1-1; perhaps TRBD1 as D (5 bases). V was trimmed by 4 bases and J by 2 bases, leaving 12 bases between them. The CDR3 spans 14 residues. Germline CDR1 reads SGHRS; CDR2 reads YFSETQ. CDR3 amino acids: CASSPGGVNTEAFF. In DNA, the CDR3 is TGCGCCAGCAGCCCCGGGGGGGTCAACACTGAAGCTTTCTTT.